Listed below are T cell receptor beta chains from one sample, sequenced in a study of glioma-infiltrating T cells. TCRdb recomputed calls from the multiplex PCR reads with MiXCR, one row per CDR3 protein. The top ten clones hold approximately 46% of a sample with approximately 100,000 distinct CDR3 sequences, less than 30% of them seen once. The sequenced material came from glioma tissue, nonneoplastic brain tissue, or PBMCs (not recorded which). These receptors all come from a human donor with low-grade glioma or glioblastoma, undergoing nonglioma brain surgery, or in good health (not recorded which). CDR3s include the opening cysteine and the closing phenylalanine or tryptophan. A D gene is named only where the DNA matches it firmly. Clone size is not always given. Where it is, it says once, few, many or a class for expanded clones.

D	V	size	J	DNA	CDR3
.	TRBV14	many	TRBJ2-1	TGTGCCAGCAGCCAAGAGACCGCCTCCTACAATGAGCAGTTCTTC	CASSQETASYNEQFF
TRBD2	TRBV5-4	many	TRBJ2-7	TGTGCCCTTTCAGCGGGGGGCAAGCTTGGGCAGTACTTC	CALSAGGKLGQYF
.	TRBV2	many	TRBJ2-3	TGTGCCAGCAGCGGGGGAAGAACAGATACGCAGTATTTT	CASSGGRTDTQYF
.	TRBV7-2	.	TRBJ2-2	TGTGCCAGCAGCTTAACCGCGAACACCGGGGAGCTGTTTTTT	CASSLTANTGELFF
.	TRBV6-6	many	TRBJ2-1	TGTGCCAGCAGTTACTCGGTAGCCAATGAGCAGTTCTTC	CASSYSVANEQFF
.	TRBV7-3	many	TRBJ2-3	TGTGCCAGCAGCTTATCCGGGCGTACAGATACGCAGTATTTT	CASSLSGRTDTQYF
.	TRBV7-2	.	TRBJ1-1	TGTGCCAGCAGCTTACGTCAGGGGCCGGTGCGGACCACTGAAGCTTTCTTT	CASSLRQGPVRTTEAFF
.	TRBV7-8	.	TRBJ1-1	TGTGCCAGCAGCTGGGGACAACCGAACACTGAAGCTTTCTTT	CASSWGQPNTEAFF
.	TRBV7-3	few	TRBJ1-3	TGTGCCAGCAGCTTATCCCCGGTTGGGAACTCTGGAAACACCATATATTTT	CASSLSPVGNSGNTIYF
.	TRBV11-1	.	TRBJ2-5	TGTGCCAGCAGCAAGTGGGCTCTCACCGAACATCAAGAGACCCAGTACTTC	CASSKWALTEHQETQYF
.	TRBV2	.	TRBJ2-3	TGTGCCAGCAGACCTGACAGAGACACAGATACGCAGTATTTT	CASRPDRDTDTQYF